This TCR beta chain emerged from a study of blood T cell repertoires in COVID-19. Method: immunoSEQ multiplex PCR; TCRdb's copy keeps in-frame clones and lacks some. This sample has more than 250,000 clones, with approximately 89% found just once. Participants' own reports of clinical history determined their cohort assignment. The TCR was taken from a woman aged 25 to 39 who had recovered from COVID-19. Sample: PBMCs or T cells enriched from blood (not recorded which).

The CDR3 region has the DNA TGTGCCAGTAGTACCGGGACAGGGTTAGCAAACATTCAGTACTTC. Its protein product is CASSTGTGLANIQYF. J is TRBJ2-4 and V is TRBV19; the match to TRBD1 covers 9 bases. The CDR3 covers 15 residues. From germline, CDR1 is LNHDA and CDR2 SQIVND (reference sequence). Unmatched junction bases numbered 7, after V lost 4 bases and J lost 6 bases.